Presented here are 29 T cell receptor beta chains from one specimen sequenced in a study of T-cell reconstitution after alpha-beta-depleted transplantation in children. The TCRbeta library was prepared with unique molecular identifiers. Each CDR3 protein is one row after TCRdb ran MiXCR on the PCR reads. Of around 800,000 distinct CDR3 sequences listed, about 16% are singletons. The sample consisted of PBMCs, mostly from graft donor cells, taken 360 days after TCRalphabeta/CD19-depleted stem cell transplant. The receptors shown here come from a male patient under 18 who had a stem cell transplant for acute lymphoblastic leukemia, so the T cells may come from the graft donor.

This clonotype was detected many times. The chain uses TRBV29-1 and TRBJ2-1, with D unresolved. The CDR3 consists of 11 residues. From germline, CDR1 is SQVTM and CDR2 ANQGSEA. V was clipped by 0 bases and J by 8 bases, with 5 bases between them. The CDR3 protein is CSVEEAHEQFF. The CDR3 region has the DNA TGCAGCGTTGAAGAGGCTCATGAGCAGTTCTTC.

V and J are TRBV2 and TRBJ2-1; unclear D gene. Germline-derived CDR1 and CDR2 are SNHLY and FYNNEI. The CDR3 totals 13 residues. V lost 4 bases and J lost 4, with 8 bases in between. In nucleotides, the CDR3 is TGTGCCAGCAGTGGGGGTATTTACAATGAGCAGTTCTTC. Encoded protein: CASSGGIYNEQFF. Drawing the rest from reference TRBV2 and TRBJ2-1, the complete variable domain is EPEVTQTPSHQVTQMGQEVILRCVPISNHLYFYWYRQILGQKVEFLVSFYNNEISEKSEIFDDQFSVERPDGSNFTLKIRSTKLEDSAMYFCASSGGIYNEQFFGPGTRLTVL.

The chain is built from TRBV7-3 and TRBJ2-3, with D perhaps matching TRBD1 (6 bases). The CDR3 sequence is 15 residues long. V shed 5 bases and J shed 0 bases, with 12 bases lying between them. The germline V gene has CDR1 SGHTA and CDR2 FQGTGA. The CDR3 DNA is TGTGCCAGCAGCCCTTGGACAGCTAGCACAGATACGCAGTATTTT. Translating it yields CASSPWTASTDTQYF.

This chain connects TRBV5-1 to TRBJ2-7; possibly TRBD2 for D (5 bases). The CDR3 has 15 residues. Per the germline V gene, CDR1 is SGHRS and CDR2 is YFSETQ. V was clipped by 1 base and J by 7 bases, with 18 bases between them. CDR3 loop: CASSLRPAIPGEQYF. The CDR3 bases are TGCGCCAGCAGCTTGAGGCCAGCGATCCCGGGGGAGCAGTACTTC.

This clonotype has only a few counts. The chain is built from TRBV12-3 or TRBV12-4 and TRBJ2-3; D is possibly TRBD1 (7 bases). This CDR3 has 15 amino acids. The V end lost 5 bases, the J end lost 2 bases, and 14 bases lay between the germline ends. The CDR3 region is CASSPRDSFTDTQYF. The CDR3 DNA reads as TGTGCCAGCAGTCCGCGGGACAGCTTCACAGATACGCAGTATTTT.

This clonotype was seen more than once but under ten times. This chain links TRBV7-9 with TRBJ2-3; D is unclear. Trimming stripped 4 bases from V and 4 bases from J, with 15 bases between. The CDR3 is made up of 15 amino acids. The germline CDR1 and CDR2 sequences are SEHNR and FQNEAQ (reference sequence). The CDR3 DNA follows: TGTGCCAGCAGCTCACCCCTAGGCCACTCAGATACGCAGTATTTT. It encodes CASSSPLGHSDTQYF.

The chain is built from TRBV6-2 or TRBV6-3 and TRBJ2-1, with 9 bases that match TRBD2. The CDR3 has 13 residues. CDR1 is MNHEY, CDR2 SVGEGT, per germline. The J segment lost 7 bases and the V segment lost 10 bases, leaving 8 bases of the junction unmatched. Here the CDR3 reads CATLAGSRNEQFF. CDR3 bases: TGTGCCACCCTAGCGGGAAGTAGGAATGAGCAGTTCTTC.

Ten or more counts support this clonotype. The V call is TRBV9, the J call TRBJ1-1; 7 nucleotides line up with TRBD1. The CDR3 length is 16 residues. The germline V gene has CDR1 SGDLS and CDR2 YYNGEE. J was trimmed by 4 bases and V by 0 bases; bases with no gene match: 9. The CDR3 DNA follows: TGTGCCAGCAGCGTAGGCCCGGGACAGATCTTCACTGAAGCTTTCTTT. Translated: CASSVGPGQIFTEAFF. Full variable domain (remainder filled in from reference TRBV9 and TRBJ1-1): DSGVTQTPKHLITATGQRVTLRCSPRSGDLSVYWYQQSLDQGLQFLIQYYNGEERAKGNILERFSAQQFPDLHSELNLSSLELGDSALYFCASSVGPGQIFTEAFFGQGTRLTVV.

This clonotype was seen more than once but under ten times. This chain joins TRBV4-1 and TRBJ1-4; tentative D call: TRBD1 (6 bases). The V end lost 1 base, the J end lost 4 bases, and 13 bases lay between the germline ends. The CDR3 spans 16 residues. CDR1 and CDR2 (germline): MGHRA, YSYEKL. The CDR3 is CASSQARGQLNEKLFF. The CDR3 DNA is TGCGCCAGCAGCCAAGCCAGAGGACAGCTTAATGAAAAACTGTTTTTT.

V usage is TRBV2 and J usage is TRBJ2-7, with TRBD1 as a possible D gene (6 bases). Germline V gene data show CDR1 as SNHLY and CDR2 as FYNNEI. The CDR3 totals 14 residues. Trimming left V 6 bases short and J 5 bases short, with 17 bases between. The CDR3 DNA reads TGTGCCAGCAGACTCCGGACAGAGCTACACGAGCAGTACTTC. Encoded protein: CASRLRTELHEQYF.

The chain combines TRBV29-1 with TRBJ2-7, with TRBD1 matching over 7 bases. V gave up 5 bases and J gave up 2 bases; unmatched junction bases: 12. Germline-derived CDR1 and CDR2 are SQVTM and ANQGSEA. The CDR3 has 15 residues. The CDR3 DNA follows: TGCAGCGTTAACCTCAAGGGACAGCCTACCTACGAGCAGTACTTC. Residues: CSVNLKGQPTYEQYF.

CDR3 sequence (DNA): TGCGCCAGCAGCCAACAGGGGGCTTGGGGATCCTACGAGCAGTACTTC. It translates to CASSQQGAWGSYEQYF. The rearrangement joins TRBV4-1 to TRBJ2-7; 8 nucleotides match TRBD1. Losses at the gene ends were 2 bases for V and 1 base for J; bases not matched to a gene: 7. Germline V CDR1 and CDR2: MGHRA, YSYEKL. This CDR3 spans 16 amino acids.

This clonotype occurred a few times. The V and J genes are TRBV15 and TRBJ2-7; D gene ambiguous. The V gene's germline CDR1 is LNHNV and CDR2 YYDKDF (reference sequence). V was shortened by 0 bases and J by 4 bases, with 7 bases between the two germline ends. This CDR3 has 13 residues. CDR3 residues: CATSRDRQYEQYF. The CDR3 DNA follows: TGTGCCACCAGCAGAGATAGACAATACGAGCAGTACTTC.

This clonotype was picked up a small number of times. The chain carries TRBV6-1 and TRBJ2-7; D perhaps matches TRBD1 (5 bases). The CDR3 is 17 amino acids. The V end was cut by 6 bases, the J end by 0 bases, with 21 bases between. Looked up from germline, CDR1 is MNHNS and CDR2 is SASEGT. CDR3 residues: CASRTFNRGRSSYEQYF. CDR3 DNA sequence: TGTGCCAGCAGGACGTTTAATAGGGGCAGAAGCTCCTACGAGCAGTACTTC.

The chain is built from TRBV2 and TRBJ2-3; 7 positions match TRBD1. With 8 bases clipped from V and 2 bases from J, the junction kept 4 bases outside the gene matches. Germline CDR1 and CDR2: SNHLY and FYNNEI. The length of the CDR3 is 13 residues. CDR3: CASHGTATDTQYF. CDR3 in DNA: TGTGCCAGCCATGGGACAGCCACAGATACGCAGTATTTT.

This clonotype was counted once. The chain couples TRBV10-3 to TRBJ2-1; 7 nucleotides match TRBD2. J gave up 8 bases and V 7 bases, and 14 bases lay outside the gene matches. The CDR3 sequence is 15 residues long. In germline, CDR1 is ENHRY, CDR2 SYGVKD. The CDR3 loop is CAINPAGLGVDEQFF. The CDR3 coding sequence is TGTGCCATCAACCCTGCTGGACTAGGAGTGGATGAGCAGTTCTTC.

In its sample, this clonotype was seen once. The CDR3: CASSQLAGVYEQYF. The DNA of the CDR3 is TGTGCCAGCAGCCAACTAGCGGGAGTGTACGAGCAGTACTTC. The chain has TRBV11-2 and TRBJ2-7, with 11 bases identical to TRBD2. CDR1 is SGHAT, CDR2 FQNNGV, per germline. The CDR3 totals 14 residues. V was clipped by 5 bases and J by 4 bases; unmatched bases: 4.

This clonotype showed up just a few times. V is TRBV29-1 and J is TRBJ2-1; 9 nucleotides match TRBD2. Losses at the gene ends were 3 bases for V and 3 bases for J; bases not matched to a gene: 6. The germline gives CDR1 SQVTM, CDR2 ANQGSEA. There are 15 residues in the CDR3. For the CDR3, the DNA is TGCAGCGTTGAGGGAATGCGGGAGGGCTACAATGAGCAGTTCTTC. The encoded protein is CSVEGMREGYNEQFF.

This clonotype showed up many times. The chain combines TRBV18 with TRBJ2-7; 8 bases are shared with TRBD1. Trimming at V came to 6 bases and at J to 5 bases, leaving 6 bases not matched to a gene. Germline V gene data show CDR1 as KGHSH and CDR2 as LQKENI. The CDR3 extends over 13 amino acids. Here the CDR3 DNA reads TGTGCCAGCTCCTCGGACAGGGTGGACGAGCAGTACTTC. Its protein product is CASSSDRVDEQYF.

The J gene is TRBJ2-1, the V gene TRBV29-1; D not resolved. Germline V gene sequence: CDR1 SQVTM, CDR2 ANQGSEA. This CDR3 region has 13 residues. V gave up 4 bases and J gave up 9 bases, with 16 bases separating them. CDR3 bases: TGCAGCGTTGGTAGGATCGAGGTTGTTGAGCAGTTCTTC. Protein product: CSVGRIEVVEQFF.

This clonotype occurred many times. The chain carries TRBV27 and TRBJ2-1, with D perhaps matching TRBD1 (6 bases). CDR1 and CDR2 from the germline V gene are MNHEY and SMNVEV (reference sequence). The CDR3 is made up of 14 amino acids. V lost 5 bases, J lost 0 bases, and 8 bases lay in between. In DNA, the CDR3 is TGTGCCAGCAGTGGACAGAGCTCCTACAATGAGCAGTTCTTC. It specifies CASSGQSSYNEQFF.

V usage is TRBV29-1 and J usage is TRBJ2-1; D is possibly TRBD1 or TRBD2 (7 bases each). The CDR3 totals 16 residues. V gave up 5 bases and J gave up 6 bases, with 23 bases separating them. From germline, CDR1 is SQVTM and CDR2 ANQGSEA. CDR3 sequence (DNA): TGCAGCGTTCCAGGGGGGGCCGGGACTCCCTTCAATGAGCAGTTCTTC. Residues: CSVPGGAGTPFNEQFF.

The V gene is TRBV4-2, the J gene TRBJ2-2, with 11 nucleotides matching TRBD2. V shed 4 bases and J 6 bases; nucleotides not matched to a gene: 7. From germline, CDR1 is LGHNA and CDR2 YNFKEQ. The CDR3 loop spans 16 amino acids. Written as DNA, the CDR3 is TGTGCCAGCAGCCCCCGACTAGCGGGAATCGCCGGGGAGCTGTTTTTT. Its translation: CASSPRLAGIAGELFF.

This clonotype came up a few times. This chain joins TRBV11-3 and TRBJ2-1; 8 bases map to TRBD2. The junction had 6 bases not matched to a gene; V was cut back by 2 bases and J by 6 bases. CDR1 and CDR2 (germline): SGHNT, YENEEA. The length of the CDR3 is 15 residues. The CDR3 sequence is CASSLRTGTSNEQFF. The CDR3 DNA reads TGTGCCAGCAGCTTAAGGACCGGGACTAGCAATGAGCAGTTCTTC. Using reference TRBV11-3 and TRBJ2-1 for the parts outside the CDR3, the full variable domain is EAGVVQSPRYKIIEKKQPVAFWCNPISGHNTLYWYLQNLGQGPELLIRYENEEAVDDSQLPKDRFSAERLKGVDSTLKIQPAELGDSAVYLCASSLRTGTSNEQFFGPGTRLTVL.

This clonotype has at least ten counts. This sequence joins TRBV20-1 and TRBJ2-5; no clear D gene. With 5 bases removed from V and 4 bases from J, the gap between germline ends came to 14 bases. The CDR3 has 13 amino acids. Germline V gene data show CDR1 as DFQATT and CDR2 as SNEGSKA (reference sequence). The chain's CDR3 is CSAPNPATETQYF. In DNA, the CDR3 is TGCAGTGCTCCCAACCCGGCCACAGAGACCCAGTACTTC.

The gene calls are TRBV7-3 and TRBJ2-3, with 7 bases matching TRBD2. The CDR3 spans 15 residues. The V gene's germline CDR1 is SGHTA and CDR2 FQGTGA. Trimming removed 4 bases from V and 1 base from J; junction bases left unmatched: 5. The CDR3 bases are TGTGCCAGCAGCTCAGCGGGGAGCCGCACAGATACGCAGTATTTT. This sequence encodes CASSSAGSRTDTQYF. The complete variable domain, with remaining parts taken from reference TRBV7-3 and TRBJ2-3, reads GAGVSQTPSNKVTEKGKYVELRCDPISGHTALYWYRQSLGQGPEFLIYFQGTGAADDSGLPNDRFFAVRPEGSVSTLKIQRTERGDSAVYLCASSSAGSRTDTQYFGPGTRLTVL.

This clonotype has ten or more counts. The chain carries TRBV25-1 and TRBJ1-6; D uncertain. V gave up 8 bases and J gave up 4 bases, with 9 bases separating them. Per the germline V gene, CDR1 is MGHDK and CDR2 is SYGVNS. The CDR3 is 13 residues long. As DNA, the CDR3 is TGTGCCAGCCGCCTGGGGTATAATTCACCCCTCCACTTT. Its translation: CASRLGYNSPLHF. The full variable domain, rest sourced from reference TRBV25-1 and TRBJ1-6, is EADIYQTPRYLVIGTGKKITLECSQTMGHDKMYWYQQDPGMELHLIHYSYGVNSTEKGDLSSESTVSRIRTEHFPLTLESARPSHTSQYLCASRLGYNSPLHFGNGTRLTVT.

The J gene is TRBJ2-3, the V gene TRBV2, with D maybe TRBD2 (6 bases). Germline V lookup: CDR1 SNHLY, CDR2 FYNNEI. Trimming took off 10 bases at V and 2 bases at J, with 16 bases between the two ends. The CDR3 is made up of 14 amino acids. The CDR3 protein is CATLSSGFTDTQYF. The DNA of the CDR3 is TGTGCCACTTTGAGTAGCGGATTCACAGATACGCAGTATTTT.

This chain joins TRBV18 and TRBJ2-3; 12 bases are a match to TRBD2. CDR1 KGHSH and CDR2 LQKENI come from the germline V gene. Unmatched junction bases numbered 6, after V lost 0 bases and J lost 5 bases. The CDR3 totals 17 residues. CDR3 nucleotide sequence: TGTGCCAGCTCACCACCTCTAGCGGGAGGGCCCGGAGATACGCAGTATTTT. It specifies CASSPPLAGGPGDTQYF.